This T cell receptor (beta chain) was sequenced for a study of blood T cell repertoires in COVID-19. Overall study: In each case, the material was cDNA or gDNA derived from T cells, B-cell-depleted T cells, or PBMCs.

Per the original data handling: Amplification from reference gene primers served as the basis for estimated nucleated cell counts. Sequencing was performed with immunoSEQ multiplex PCR; in TCRdb, only in-frame clones are kept and a portion is missing. V and J calls and clone size are as listed in that table; D and trimming were resolved from the DNA. The data hold 54,000 or so clones, with about 85% observed a single time. Germline values: CDR1 GTSNPN, CDR2 SVGIG (reference sequence). V shed 4 bases and J shed 8 bases, with 12 bases lying between them. This CDR3 comprises 12 residues. The sequenced sample was peripheral blood. The TCR was taken from a woman aged 80 or over with acute or convalescent COVID-19. This rearrangement joins TRBV30 to TRBJ2-1; the D gene is possibly TRBD2 (6 bases). In DNA, the CDR3 is TGTGCCTGGACTTGGAGGGCGGATGAGCAGTTCTTC. Translating gives CAWTWRADEQFF.